Presented here are 20 T cell receptor beta chains from one specimen sequenced in a study of low-dose radiotherapy and immunotherapy resistance in tumors. The time point was: after trial treatment. Treatment meaning: LDRT plus nivolumab, ipilimumab, low-dose cyclophosphamide and aspirin (RACIN trial). TRAV and TRBV primers primed cDNA for both TCRalpha and TCRbeta. Using a constant-region primer together with a V-primer adapter, TCRs were subjected to around 20 PCR cycles of amplification. TCRdb re-derived calls from the reads in MiXCR, one entry per CDR3 protein. Here the sample spans tens of thousands of distinct CDR3 sequences, roughly 19% being singletons. Specimen: PBMCs, collected after low-dose radiotherapy plus immunotherapy. The receptors here all came from a female donor with ovarian cancer.

This clonotype was seen many times. The chain is built from TRBV6-2 or TRBV6-3 and TRBJ1-4; a possible D gene is TRBD1 (5 bases). The CDR3 is 13 amino acids. Germline V gene lookup returns CDR1 MNHEY and CDR2 SVGEGT. Trimming pared 5 bases from V and 8 bases from J, leaving 12 bases between. The DNA for the CDR3 is TGTGCCAGCAGTGACAGTTTATTCGAAAAACTGTTTTTT. It codes for CASSDSLFEKLFF.

This clonotype was counted many times. The chain has TRBV6-1 and TRBJ1-1, with D perhaps matching TRBD1 (5 bases). Germline V gene sequence: CDR1 MNHNS, CDR2 SASEGT. The V and J ends lost 5 bases and 6 bases respectively, with 13 bases between them. The CDR3 covers 13 residues. The CDR3 is CASSFRERAEAFF. CDR3 DNA sequence: TGTGCCAGCAGTTTCAGGGAAAGGGCTGAAGCTTTCTTT.

This clonotype was observed at least ten times. The genes are TRBV5-1 and TRBJ1-3, with D possibly TRBD1 on 5 matching bases. Trimming pared 3 bases from V and 0 bases from J, leaving 16 bases between. The CDR3 has 17 residues. Per germline, CDR1 SGHRS and CDR2 YFSETQ. The CDR3 region has the DNA TGCGCCAGCAGCTCTACCCCTCGACAGTACTCTGGAAACACCATATATTTT. Translated: CASSSTPRQYSGNTIYF.

Many counts were recorded for this clonotype. The CDR3 protein is CSAAQGVFDSPLHF. The CDR3 bases are TGCAGTGCTGCCCAGGGGGTCTTTGATTCACCCCTCCACTTT. V usage is TRBV20-1 and J usage is TRBJ1-6, with 7 bases fitting TRBD1. V trimming: 5 bases; J trimming: 8 bases; junction bases outside the gene matches: 9. Germline lookup yields CDR1 DFQATT and CDR2 SNEGSKA (reference sequence). There are 14 residues in the CDR3.

This clonotype was seen at least ten times. The chain combines TRBV4-1 with TRBJ2-2; 9 bases line up with TRBD1. CDR3 length: 18 residues. Trimming took 4 bases from V and 7 from J; bases not matched to a gene: 16. Germline CDR1 and CDR2: MGHRA and YSYEKL. Here the CDR3 DNA reads TGCGCCAGCAGCCCCCGGGAGACAGGGGGACGATTGGGCGGGGAGCTGTTTTTT. Amino acid sequence: CASSPRETGGRLGGELFF.

This clonotype was detected many times. This chain joins TRBV27 and TRBJ1-6; 7 bases are a match to TRBD1. Germline-derived CDR1 and CDR2 are MNHEY and SMNVEV (reference sequence). The CDR3 loop spans 13 amino acids. Losses at the gene ends were 6 bases for V and 10 bases for J; bases not matched to a gene: 6. CDR3 nucleotide sequence: TGTGCCAGCAGCGACAGGGTTAGCTCACCCCTCCACTTT. The encoded protein is CASSDRVSSPLHF.

The chain is built from TRBV10-3 and TRBJ2-5, with unresolved D. In germline, CDR1 is ENHRY, CDR2 SYGVKD. Trimming left V 4 bases short and J 5 bases short, with 11 bases between. The CDR3 covers 13 residues. CDR3 protein: CAISAGELETQYF. The DNA for the CDR3 is TGTGCCATCAGTGCAGGAGAATTGGAGACCCAGTACTTC.

This clonotype was seen repeatedly, ten times or more. For the CDR3, the DNA is TGTGCCAGCAGCCTCACCTACCGGAATAATTCACCCCTCCACTTT. It encodes CASSLTYRNNSPLHF. The chain couples TRBV2 to TRBJ1-6; D is uncertain. Germline V gene data show CDR1 as SNHLY and CDR2 as FYNNEI. The CDR3 extends over 15 amino acids. V was shortened by 6 bases and J by 5 bases, with 14 bases between the two germline ends. The whole variable domain, remainder taken from reference TRBV2 and TRBJ1-6, is EPEVTQTPSHQVTQMGQEVILRCVPISNHLYFYWYRQILGQKVEFLVSFYNNEISEKSEIFDDQFSVERPDGSNFTLKIRSTKLEDSAMYFCASSLTYRNNSPLHFGNGTRLTVT.

This clonotype has ten or more counts. This sequence joins TRBV6-2 or TRBV6-3 and TRBJ2-7; possibly TRBD2 for D (5 bases). Germline CDR1 is MNHEY and CDR2 is SVGEGT. The CDR3 totals 13 residues. The V and J ends lost 6 bases and 5 bases respectively, with 14 bases between them. This CDR3 is CASRNPSGDEQYF. The CDR3 nucleotides are TGTGCCAGCAGAAACCCCAGCGGTGACGAGCAGTACTTC.

On this clonotype itself: A read error is likely here: a far larger clone is one base away. V gene TRBV10-3 combines with J gene TRBJ2-5, with 9 bases lining up with TRBD2. Germline assignment: CDR1 ENHRY and CDR2 SYGVKD. The CDR3 has 13 amino acids. Trimming removed 6 bases from V and 11 bases from J; junction bases left unmatched: 10. CDR3 amino acids: CAISGTSHDEQYF. The CDR3 nucleotides are TGTGCCATCAGCGGGACTAGCCACGATGAGCAGTACTTC.

This clonotype was recorded many times. V gene TRBV18 combines with J gene TRBJ2-2; 8 nucleotides match TRBD2. J was trimmed by 0 bases and V by 3 bases; bases with no gene match: 9. CDR3 length: 18 amino acids. Germline V gives CDR1 KGHSH, CDR2 LQKENI. CDR3 sequence (DNA): TGTGCCAGCTCACCTTCACATGGCGGGGGGACGAACACCGGGGAGCTGTTTTTT. It translates to CASSPSHGGGTNTGELFF.

This clonotype has ten or more counts. The gene calls are TRBV5-4 and TRBJ2-7; TRBD1 matches 12 bases. Germline V lookup: CDR1 SGHNT, CDR2 YYREEE (reference sequence). The CDR3 runs to 16 residues. The J segment lost 4 bases and the V segment lost 0 bases, leaving 5 bases of the junction unmatched. The CDR3 bases are TGTGCCAGCAGCTTGGAACCGGGACAGGGGGCGTACGAGCAGTACTTC. The encoded protein is CASSLEPGQGAYEQYF. The full variable domain, with the rest looked up from reference TRBV5-4 and TRBJ2-7, is ETGVTQSPTHLIKTRGQQVTLRCSSQSGHNTVSWYQQALGQGPQFIFQYYREEENGRGNFPPRFSGLQFPNYSSELNVNALELDDSALYLCASSLEPGQGAYEQYFGPGTRLTVT.

This clonotype was counted at least ten times. J is TRBJ2-3 and V is TRBV6-6; TRBD2 agrees at 9 bases. With 6 bases clipped from V and 1 base from J, the junction kept 8 bases outside the gene matches. There are 16 residues in the CDR3. Germline lookup yields CDR1 MNHNY and CDR2 SVGAGI (reference sequence). In DNA form, the CDR3 reads TGTGCCAGCAGCCGGAGCGGGGGGATCGGCACAGATACGCAGTATTTT. Translation: CASSRSGGIGTDTQYF.

This clonotype was detected many times. The chain carries TRBV6-2 or TRBV6-3 and TRBJ2-1; 11 bases are a match to TRBD1. CDR1 and CDR2 (germline): MNHEY, SVGEGT. With 7 bases clipped from V and 8 bases from J, the junction kept 7 bases outside the gene matches. The CDR3 totals 14 residues. The CDR3, as DNA: TGTGCCAGCACTCGCGGACAGGGGGCCTATGAGCAGTTCTTC. This codes for CASTRGQGAYEQFF.

Comment on this clonotype: A read error likely explains this, since a far larger clone differs by one base. The chain combines TRBV19 with TRBJ2-1; perhaps D is TRBD1 or TRBD2 (5 bases each). Germline values: CDR1 LNHDA, CDR2 SQIVND (reference sequence). The V gene lost 4 bases and the J gene lost 10 bases, with 20 bases spanning the gap. The CDR3 is made up of 15 amino acids. The CDR3 DNA follows: TGTGCCAGTAGTAGACGGGACGGGATGAGGAACGAGCAGTTCTTC. Residues: CASSRRDGMRNEQFF.

This clonotype occurred a few times. The chain carries TRBV9 and TRBJ2-5, with TRBD2 as a possible D gene (5 bases). Germline V gene sequence: CDR1 SGDLS, CDR2 YYNGEE. The CDR3 sequence is 14 residues long. V was trimmed by 2 bases and J by 5 bases, leaving 13 bases between them. The CDR3 coding sequence is TGTGCCAGCAGCGTCGGGGTTTCCTCGGAGACCCAGTACTTC. Protein: CASSVGVSSETQYF.

The gene calls are TRBV19 and TRBJ2-1, with D perhaps TRBD1 or TRBD2 (5 bases each). This CDR3 has 16 residues. Germline loops: CDR1 LNHDA, CDR2 SQIVND (reference sequence). Trimming took 3 bases from V and 2 from J, leaving 14 bases between them. The CDR3: CASSIGSRGAYNEQFF. CDR3 DNA: TGTGCCAGTAGTATTGGTTCGAGGGGCGCCTACAATGAGCAGTTCTTC.

This clonotype came up many times. The chain carries TRBV5-5 and TRBJ2-1; 8 nucleotides match TRBD2. This CDR3 comprises 16 residues. Losses at the gene ends were 1 base for V and 7 bases for J; bases not matched to a gene: 10. Germline lookup yields CDR1 SGHKS and CDR2 YYEKEE (reference sequence). CDR3 loop: CASSLSAGAEGNEQFF. The CDR3, as DNA: TGTGCCAGCAGCTTGTCAGCGGGGGCCGAAGGAAATGAGCAGTTCTTC.

This clonotype was picked up a small number of times. The rearrangement joins TRBV28 to TRBJ1-5; D perhaps matches TRBD1 (6 bases). Trimming stripped 7 bases from V and 1 base from J, with 14 bases between. Germline CDR1 is MDHEN and CDR2 is SYDVKM. The CDR3 covers 15 residues. This CDR3 is CASNSGAKSNQPQHF. CDR3 in DNA: TGTGCCAGCAACTCAGGGGCTAAGAGCAATCAGCCCCAGCATTTT. Full variable domain (remainder filled in from reference TRBV28 and TRBJ1-5): DVKVTQSSRYLVKRTGEKVFLECVQDMDHENMFWYRQDPGLGLRLIYFSYDVKMKEKGDIPEGYSVSREKKERFSLILESASTNQTSMYLCASNSGAKSNQPQHFGDGTRLSIL.

Note on this clonotype: As the CDR3 is not closed by the conserved phenylalanine or tryptophan, this likely results from a read error. The V and J genes are TRBV30 and TRBJ1-5, with D perhaps TRBD1 (5 bases). Germline-derived CDR1 and CDR2 are GTSNPN and SVGIG (reference sequence). Deletions cut 2 bases from V and 2 bases from J, with 13 bases between. CDR3 length: 15 residues. The DNA of the CDR3 is TGTGCCTGGAGTAACAGGCTGATTGGCAATCAGCCCCAGCATTAT. The encoded protein is CAWSNRLIGNQPQHY.